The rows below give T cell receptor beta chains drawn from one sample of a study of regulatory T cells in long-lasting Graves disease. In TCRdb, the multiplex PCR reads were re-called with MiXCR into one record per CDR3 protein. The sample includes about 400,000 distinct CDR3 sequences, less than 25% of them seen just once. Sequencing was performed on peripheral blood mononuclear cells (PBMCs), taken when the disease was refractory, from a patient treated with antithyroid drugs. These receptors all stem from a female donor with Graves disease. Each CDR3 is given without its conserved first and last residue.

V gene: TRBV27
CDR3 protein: ASSPQPHRQGAGGNTIY

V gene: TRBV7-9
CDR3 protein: ASSPRDGPRETQY

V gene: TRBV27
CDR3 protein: ASSLTGGNSGYT

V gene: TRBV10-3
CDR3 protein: AINTTSGIPCPYEQY

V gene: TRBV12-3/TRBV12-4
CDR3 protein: ASSLATEQY

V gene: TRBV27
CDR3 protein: ASTTGGGRSNEQF

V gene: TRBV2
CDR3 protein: ASSADRATNEKLF

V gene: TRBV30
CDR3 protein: AWRTVSGNTIY

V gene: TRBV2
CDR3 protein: ASSPRTGPPYEQY

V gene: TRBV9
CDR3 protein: ASSAHERADTEAF

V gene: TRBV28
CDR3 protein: ASILRVENTEAF

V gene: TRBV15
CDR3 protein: ATSRIIATNEKLF

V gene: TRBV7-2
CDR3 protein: ASRSPPFDRVNTEAF

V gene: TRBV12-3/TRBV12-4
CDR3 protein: ASTPGTADGYT

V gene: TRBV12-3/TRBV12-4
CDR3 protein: ASSTRFSRLENYGYT

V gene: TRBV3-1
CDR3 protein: ASSQQRSNNEQF

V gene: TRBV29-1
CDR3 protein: SVDKPNQIDSGTEAF

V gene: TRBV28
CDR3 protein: ASSFDRAYGYT

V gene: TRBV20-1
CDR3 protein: SARSRQGWGNGYT

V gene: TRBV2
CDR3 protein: ASSEGLQGSETQY

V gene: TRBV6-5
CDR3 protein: ASSYSPTSGIYNEQF

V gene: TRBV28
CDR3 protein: ASSSNTGFEQY

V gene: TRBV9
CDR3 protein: ASSVGVVLPQETQY

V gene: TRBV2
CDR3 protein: ASSEMTGGGYT

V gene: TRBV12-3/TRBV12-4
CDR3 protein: ASSFGGRDYGYT

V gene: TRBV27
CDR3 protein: ASSLSSQGNTEAF

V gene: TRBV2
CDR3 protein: ASSEEVTEAF

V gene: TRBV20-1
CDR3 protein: SLAGFRDIQY

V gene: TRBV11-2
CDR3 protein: ASSPSNKQGLNTEAF

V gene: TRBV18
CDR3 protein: ASSTGSNRPQH

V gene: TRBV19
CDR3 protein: ASSIGQGAWETQY

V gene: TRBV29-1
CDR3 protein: SVEDLDLTRRTALHPKETQY

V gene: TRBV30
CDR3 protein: AGGDSLSYEQY

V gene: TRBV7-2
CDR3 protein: ASSKGGQPQH

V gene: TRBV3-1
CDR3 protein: ASSQGPTGELF

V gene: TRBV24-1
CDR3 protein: ATSSGRNLYEQY

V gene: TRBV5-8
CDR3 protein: ASSFSGTPRRETQY

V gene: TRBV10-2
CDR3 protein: ASGGGTGLFLGTQY

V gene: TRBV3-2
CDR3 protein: ASSQDVLCLRLAANTGELF

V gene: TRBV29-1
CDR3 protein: SVERGGYT

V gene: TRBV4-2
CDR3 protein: ASSQSQSPISGYT

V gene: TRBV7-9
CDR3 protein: ASSLSGGQEKLF

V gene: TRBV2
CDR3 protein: ASGGGLAYNEQF

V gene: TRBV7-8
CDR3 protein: ASRRRASEQF

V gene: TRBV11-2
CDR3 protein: ASSLEVGELF

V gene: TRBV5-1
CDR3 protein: ASRRGIETQY

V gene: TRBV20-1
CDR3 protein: SALFSGASQETQY

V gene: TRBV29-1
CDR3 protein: SVETGGEAETQY

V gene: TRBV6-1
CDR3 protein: ASSPAWGTSNEQF

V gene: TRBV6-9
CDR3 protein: ASSYFGEQC

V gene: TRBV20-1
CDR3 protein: SARDAYRSGNPSYEQY